The entry below gives a single T cell receptor beta chain sequence along with its context. The V end was cut by 5 bases, the J end by 4 bases, with 17 bases between. Germline loops: CDR1 SGHAT, CDR2 FQNNGV. The CDR3 spans 16 residues. The data derive from a study of shared clonotypes between healthy human individuals. It was CD45RO-negative cells, positively selected for CCR7, that made up naive CD8 cells, with terminally differentiated effector memory CD45RA+ cells excluded. Generated by immunoSEQ multiplex PCR, the TCRdb table keeps only in-frame clones and is missing some. The sample comprises around 1,900,000 clones, around 93% of which are singletons, and about 1.7% rests with the top ten.

The specimen sequenced was naive CD8+ T cells from PBMCs. The V call is TRBV11-2, the J call TRBJ2-2; tentatively, D is TRBD2 (5 bases). This sequence was found in a man younger than 35 in good health. Some clones in this sample may be carry-over from other donors' samples. The CDR3 DNA reads TGTGCCAGCAGCCCAAGGAGGCAGGCGATCACCGGGGAGCTGTTTTTT. Its translation is CASSPRRQAITGELFF.